Sequencing of this T cell receptor beta chain was carried out in a study of T cell responses to AZD1222 COVID-19 vaccine. The CDR3 loop spans 13 amino acids. Per germline, CDR1 SGHRS and CDR2 YFSETQ. Trimming left V 0 bases short and J 7 bases short, with 7 bases between. Regarding the study as a whole: Donor demographics were predominantly white British with a female majority; clonal diversity may be underestimated. Close to half of spike-specific TCRs reportedly recognize unmutated variant regions.

Generated by immunoSEQ multiplex PCR, the TCRdb table keeps only in-frame clones and is missing some. The sample shows 60,000 to 65,000 clones, roughly 84% of them seen only once. Points on this clone: The antigen remains undetermined.

The rearrangement links TRBV5-1 to TRBJ1-4; D unresolved. This TCR came from an adult in good health. The sequencing here drew on peripheral blood, taken on day 0 of AZD1222 vaccination. The CDR3 coding sequence is TGCGCCAGCAGCTTGGGGAGGGTTGAAAAACTGTTTTTT. Protein product: CASSLGRVEKLFF.